This T cell receptor beta chain was observed in a study of T cell repertoires in cytomegalovirus infection. As concerns this clonotype: The antigen remains undetermined.

From the reads, TCRdb called clonotypes with MiXCR, one entry per CDR3 protein. The data show over 45,000 distinct CDR3 sequences, around 21% seen once. The sample in question was CD8+ T cells from cultured PBMCs, obtained from culture after CMV antigen stimulation. The source of this sequence is a human donor in good health (CMV status not recorded). Some clones in this sample may be carry-over from other donors' samples.

CDR3 region: CASSLKRVRRSNYGYTF. CDR3 in DNA: TGTGCCAGCAGCTTAAAACGGGTCAGAAGGTCGAACTATGGCTACACCTTC. The chain uses TRBV7-6 and TRBJ1-2; D not resolved. Germline lookup yields CDR1 SGHVS and CDR2 FNYEAQ. Trimming left V 2 bases short and J 2 bases short, with 18 bases between. The CDR3 runs 17 residues.